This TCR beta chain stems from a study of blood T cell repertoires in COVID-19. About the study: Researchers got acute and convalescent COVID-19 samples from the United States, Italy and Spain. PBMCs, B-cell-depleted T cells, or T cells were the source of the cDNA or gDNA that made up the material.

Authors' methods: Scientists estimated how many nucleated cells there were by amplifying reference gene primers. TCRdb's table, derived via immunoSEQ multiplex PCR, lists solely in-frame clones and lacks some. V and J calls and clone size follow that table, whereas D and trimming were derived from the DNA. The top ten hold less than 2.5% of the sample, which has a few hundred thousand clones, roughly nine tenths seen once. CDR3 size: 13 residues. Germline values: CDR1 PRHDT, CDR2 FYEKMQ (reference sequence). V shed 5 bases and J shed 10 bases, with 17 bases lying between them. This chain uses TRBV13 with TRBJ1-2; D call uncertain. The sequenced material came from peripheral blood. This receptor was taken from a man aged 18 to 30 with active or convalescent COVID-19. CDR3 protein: CASSREFPDDYTF. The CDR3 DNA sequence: TGTGCCAGCAGCCGGGAATTCCCGGATGACTACACCTTC.